These T cell receptor beta chains were read from a single sample in a study of T cells expressing NK-cell markers. TCRdb reprocessed the 5' RACE reads and keeps a single row for each CDR3 protein, giving no DNA. Its clone listing holds 300,000 to 500,000 distinct CDR3 sequences. Sequenced: blood T cells: a sorted CD56 or NKG2C T cell subset, CD4+ or CD8+ T cells, or bulk PBMC T cells (not recorded which). All receptors derive from a woman aged 45-65 years in good health. Each CDR3 is given with its conserved first and last residue.

V gene,CDR3 length,J gene,CDR3 protein
TRBV5-1,13,TRBJ2-7,CASSGGTPGEQYF
TRBV27,13,TRBJ2-2,CASSPHYTGELFF
TRBV28,16,TRBJ1-4,CASSLRPGQGYEKLFF
TRBV12-3/TRBV12-4,12,TRBJ1-2,CASSFQGRGYTF
TRBV10-3,15,TRBJ2-1,CAIGSPLAGGNEQFF
TRBV12-3/TRBV12-4,13,TRBJ2-1,CASRAGIPNEQFF
TRBV20-1,17,TRBJ2-1,CSARDLMTSGRVNEQFF
TRBV24-1,15,TRBJ1-1,CATRTGLWWDTEAFF
TRBV7-6,12,TRBJ2-2,CASSSRGGELFF
TRBV7-9,13,TRBJ2-5,CASRAGGRETQYF
TRBV7-6,14,TRBJ2-7,CASSSPQGSYEQYF
TRBV28,15,TRBJ2-3,CASSFGGVGTDTQYF
TRBV6-5,16,TRBJ1-4,CASSADLSPGNEKLFF
TRBV19,15,TRBJ1-3,CASSMDGYSGNTIYF
TRBV29-1,15,TRBJ2-3,CSVGDGLAVTDTQYF
TRBV12-3/TRBV12-4,13,TRBJ1-1,CASTRTGNTEAFF
TRBV20-1,13,TRBJ1-4,CSGVRGLSEKLFF
TRBV3-1,18,TRBJ2-2,CASSQVNPGLVRTGELFF
TRBV3-1,18,TRBJ2-3,CASSQGTSAYPSTDTQYF
TRBV29-1,13,TRBJ2-5,CSLAGAGSATQYF
TRBV2,16,TRBJ1-1,CASRDALRTMNTEAFF
TRBV5-1,16,TRBJ2-1,CASSWETVSSYNEQFF
TRBV12-3/TRBV12-4,14,TRBJ1-2,CASTQSGTENGYTF
TRBV19,13,TRBJ2-1,CASSTLRGGEQFF
TRBV20-1,16,TRBJ2-3,CSARVIGLAPADTQYF
TRBV9,13,TRBJ1-2,CARGTGGQDGYTF
TRBV30,13,TRBJ2-2,CAWSLRGNGELFF
TRBV7-9,14,TRBJ2-2,CASSLAEEPGELFF
TRBV21-1,17,TRBJ2-1,CASSIRDRGLSYNEQFF
TRBV19,12,TRBJ1-2,CASRGQPYGYTF
TRBV20-1,14,TRBJ2-7,CSVVYTGGSYEQYF
TRBV24-1,16,TRBJ2-3,CATSDSGQGWTDTQYF
TRBV5-5,16,TRBJ2-2,CASSLELAGVTGELFF
TRBV12-3/TRBV12-4,17,TRBJ2-7,CASSLLRTGTGTYEQYF
TRBV30,11,TRBJ1-1,CADSRETEAFF
TRBV2,15,TRBJ2-1,CASRPDPSVYNEQFF
TRBV29-1,12,TRBJ1-2,CSVEGIIYGYTF
TRBV5-6,15,TRBJ2-7,CASSFGTGLAYEQYF
TRBV12-3/TRBV12-4,15,TRBJ1-3,CASSLGRVSGNTIYF
TRBV5-1,14,TRBJ2-7,CASSLTKSSYEQYF
TRBV5-1,14,TRBJ1-2,CASSTDRVWYGYTF
TRBV29-1,15,TRBJ2-5,CSVGGASGSWETQYF
TRBV5-1,17,TRBJ2-2,CASSSYLGLMNTGELFF
TRBV10-2,13,TRBJ1-5,CASSGDRVQPQHF
TRBV2,12,TRBJ1-2,CASSDVGLSYTF
TRBV5-6,15,TRBJ1-1,CASSLVNRVNTEAFF
TRBV10-2,13,TRBJ2-5,CATRLGAKETQYF
TRBV9,15,TRBJ1-2,CASSAIGGLGYGYTF
TRBV11-2,18,TRBJ2-7,CASSLGGPGGPSSYEQYF
TRBV27,14,TRBJ1-2,CASSHRTGLYGYTF
TRBV3-1,14,TRBJ1-1,CASSRQSMNTEAFF
TRBV28,17,TRBJ2-3,CASSRASGRDYTDTQYF
TRBV20-1,15,TRBJ2-1,CSARMAGGRYNEQFF
TRBV3-1,13,TRBJ2-7,CASRPGSGYEQYF
TRBV10-3,20,TRBJ2-6,CAISLRSGLAGGAGANVLTF
TRBV12-3/TRBV12-4,12,TRBJ1-2,CASTSDEGGYTF